The clone carrying this T cell receptor beta chain was counted ten times or more. The antigen is not known. This record belongs to a study of molecular identifiers for immune sequencing clone quantification. Study details: Replicate experiments divided RNA from about 21,000 or 97,000 naive CD8 cells into five parts and sequenced four. Findings and limits, study-wide: Amid over 900,000 naive cells, spiked Jurkat TCR RNA from one cell was reportedly still detectable.

Per germline, CDR1 SGHTA and CDR2 FQGNSA. With 5 bases removed from V and 0 bases from J, the gap between germline ends came to 10 bases. This CDR3 has 14 amino acids. CD8+CD4-CCR7+CD45RA+ sorting gave the naive CD8 T cells. TCRdb passed the PCR reads through MiXCR, listing each CDR3 protein once. The sample lists about 54,000 distinct CDR3 sequences, around 27% occurring once. This TCR came from a human donor in good health. Some libraries in this study had Jurkat cell RNA spiked in. The V call is TRBV7-2, the J call TRBJ2-5; no clear D. Sequencing used naive CD8+ T cells from blood, with Jurkat cell RNA spiked in. This sample's subset: FACS-sorted CD8+CD4-CCR7+CD45RA+ naive T cells. The chain's CDR3 is CASSKTVYQETQYF. The CDR3 region has the DNA TGTGCCAGCAGCAAAACAGTATACCAAGAGACCCAGTACTTC.